A selection of T cell receptor beta chains follows, all from one sample in a study of radiation and T cells in renal cell carcinoma. Sequencing was performed with immunoSEQ multiplex PCR; in TCRdb, only in-frame clones are kept and a portion is missing. The sample holds approximately 86,000 clones, just under 85% seen once. The sample in question was blood, obtained from a patient whose treatment included radiotherapy and nephrectomy. All receptors derive from a man in his fifties or sixties with renal cell carcinoma. CDR3s include the opening cysteine and the closing phenylalanine or tryptophan. D genes are given only for firm matches.

v_gene	j_gene	d_gene	CDR3aa
TRBV10-2	TRBJ2-3	TRBD2	CASIRGGVVADTQYF
TRBV21-1	TRBJ2-1	NA	CASSNYNEQFF
TRBV27	TRBJ1-5	NA	CASSQTTSNQPQHF
TRBV5-4	TRBJ1-1	NA	CASSLRGGDTEAFF
TRBV19	TRBJ1-2	NA	CASSIDQGRLGYTF
TRBV6-6	TRBJ2-7	NA	CASRAPATETGEQYF
TRBV19	TRBJ1-4	TRBD1	CASSWRTGTDEKLFF
TRBV9	TRBJ1-4	NA	CASSTQPSNEKLFF
TRBV7-9	TRBJ1-4	NA	CASSLLPEKLFF
TRBV5-1	TRBJ2-7	NA	CASSADGSYEQYF